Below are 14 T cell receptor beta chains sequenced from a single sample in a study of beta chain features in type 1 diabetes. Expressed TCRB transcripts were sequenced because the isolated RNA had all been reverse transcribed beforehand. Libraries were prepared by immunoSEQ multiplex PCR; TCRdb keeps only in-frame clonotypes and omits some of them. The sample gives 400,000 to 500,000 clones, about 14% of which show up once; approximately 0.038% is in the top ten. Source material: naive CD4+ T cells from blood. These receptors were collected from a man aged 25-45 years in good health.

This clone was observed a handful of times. In DNA form, the CDR3 reads TGTGCCAGCAGCTTTAATAGTGGGGAGACCCAGTACTTC. It translates to CASSFNSGETQYF. The chain recombines TRBV7-2 with TRBJ2-5; D is uncertain. The V end lost 3 bases, the J end lost 5 bases, and 10 bases lay between the germline ends. Germline V CDR1 and CDR2: SGHTA, FQGNSA. The CDR3 covers 13 residues.

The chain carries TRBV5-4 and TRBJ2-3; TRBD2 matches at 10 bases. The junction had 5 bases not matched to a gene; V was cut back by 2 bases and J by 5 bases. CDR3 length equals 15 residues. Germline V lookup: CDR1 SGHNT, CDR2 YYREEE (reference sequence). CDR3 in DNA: TGTGCCAGCAGCTTACCTAGCGGGGGAGTAGATACGCAGTATTTT. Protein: CASSLPSGGVDTQYF.

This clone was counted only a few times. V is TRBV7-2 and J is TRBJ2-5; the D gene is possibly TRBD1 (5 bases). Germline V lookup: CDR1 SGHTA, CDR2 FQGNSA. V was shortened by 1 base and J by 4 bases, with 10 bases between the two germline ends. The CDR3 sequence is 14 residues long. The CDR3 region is CASSLGSRAETQYF. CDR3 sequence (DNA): TGTGCCAGCAGCTTAGGTTCCAGGGCAGAGACCCAGTACTTC.

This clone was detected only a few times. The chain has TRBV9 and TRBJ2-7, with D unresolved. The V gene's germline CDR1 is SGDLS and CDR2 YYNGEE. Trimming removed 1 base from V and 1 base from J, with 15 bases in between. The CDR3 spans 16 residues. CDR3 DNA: TGTGCCAGCAGCGTATTGCCTAGACATCCTTCCTACGAGCAGTACGTC. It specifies CASSVLPRHPSYEQYV.

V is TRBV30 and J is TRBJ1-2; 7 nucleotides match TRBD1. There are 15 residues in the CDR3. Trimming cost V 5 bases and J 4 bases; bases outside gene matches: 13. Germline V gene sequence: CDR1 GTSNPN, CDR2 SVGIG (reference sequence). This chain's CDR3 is CAWVPPGQNFYGYTF. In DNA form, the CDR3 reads TGTGCCTGGGTCCCTCCGGGACAGAACTTCTATGGCTACACCTTC.

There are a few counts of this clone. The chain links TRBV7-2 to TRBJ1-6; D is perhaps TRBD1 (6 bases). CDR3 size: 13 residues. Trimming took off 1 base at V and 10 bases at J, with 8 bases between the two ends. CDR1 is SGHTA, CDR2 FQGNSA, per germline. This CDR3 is CASSLDRESPLHF. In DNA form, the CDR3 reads TGTGCCAGCAGCTTAGACAGGGAATCACCCCTCCACTTT.

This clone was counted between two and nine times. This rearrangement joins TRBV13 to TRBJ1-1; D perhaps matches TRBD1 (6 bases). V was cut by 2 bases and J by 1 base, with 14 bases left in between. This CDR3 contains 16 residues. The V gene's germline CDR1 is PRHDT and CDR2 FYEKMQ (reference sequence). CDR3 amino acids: CASSLRGGAGNTEAFF. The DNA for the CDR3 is TGTGCCAGCAGCTTACGTGGGGGCGCTGGGAACACTGAAGCTTTCTTT.

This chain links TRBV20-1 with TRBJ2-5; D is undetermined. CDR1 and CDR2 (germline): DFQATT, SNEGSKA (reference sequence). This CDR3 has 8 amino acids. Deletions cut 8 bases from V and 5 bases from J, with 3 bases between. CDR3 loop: CSMETQYF. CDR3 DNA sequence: TGCAGTATGGAGACCCAGTACTTC.

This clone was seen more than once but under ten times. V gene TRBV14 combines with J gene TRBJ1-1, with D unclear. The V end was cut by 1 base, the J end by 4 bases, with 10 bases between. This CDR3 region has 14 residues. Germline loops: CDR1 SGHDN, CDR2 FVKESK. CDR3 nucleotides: TGTGCCAGCAGCCAAGTGGGTGGAGGCACTGAAGCTTTCTTT. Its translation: CASSQVGGGTEAFF.

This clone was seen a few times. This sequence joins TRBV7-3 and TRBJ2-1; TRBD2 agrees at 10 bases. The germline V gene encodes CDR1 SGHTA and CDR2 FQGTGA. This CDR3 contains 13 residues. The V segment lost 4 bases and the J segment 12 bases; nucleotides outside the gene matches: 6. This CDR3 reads CASSSGTSDLQFF. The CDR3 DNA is TGTGCCAGCAGCTCGGGGACTAGCGATTTGCAGTTCTTC.

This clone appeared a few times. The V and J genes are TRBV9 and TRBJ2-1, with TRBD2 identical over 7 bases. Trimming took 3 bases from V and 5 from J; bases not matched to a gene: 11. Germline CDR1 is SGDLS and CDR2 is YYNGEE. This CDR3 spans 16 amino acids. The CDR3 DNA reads TGTGCCAGCAGCGAAGGTCCGGCGGGAGCTGACAATGAGCAGTTCTTC. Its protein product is CASSEGPAGADNEQFF.

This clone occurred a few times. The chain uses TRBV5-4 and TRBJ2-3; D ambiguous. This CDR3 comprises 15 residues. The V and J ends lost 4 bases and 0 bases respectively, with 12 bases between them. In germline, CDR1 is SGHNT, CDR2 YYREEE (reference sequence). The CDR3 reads CASSLELTSTDTQYF. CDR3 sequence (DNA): TGTGCCAGCAGCCTGGAACTCACTAGCACAGATACGCAGTATTTT.

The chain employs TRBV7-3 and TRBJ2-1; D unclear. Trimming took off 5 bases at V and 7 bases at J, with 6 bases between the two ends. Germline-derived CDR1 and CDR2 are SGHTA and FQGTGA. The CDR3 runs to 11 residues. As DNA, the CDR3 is TGTGCCAGCAGCATCAGTAATGAGCAGTTCTTC. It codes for CASSISNEQFF.

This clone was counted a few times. The CDR3, as DNA: TGTGCCAGCAGCTTAGGCCTGAGGAATGAGCAGTTCTTC. It codes for CASSLGLRNEQFF. The V call is TRBV13, the J call TRBJ2-1; D unclear. This CDR3 spans 13 amino acids. With 0 bases removed from V and 7 bases from J, the gap between germline ends came to 7 bases. Germline V CDR1 and CDR2: PRHDT, FYEKMQ (reference sequence).